The T cell receptor beta chain described here comes from a study of beta chain features in type 1 diabetes. Across the whole study: Comparable age, gender and cell yields were observed in patients relative to healthy donors. Whole-study findings and limits: Compared to healthy donors, patients appeared to have naive, central memory and Treg TCRB repertoires that were more alike. There were fewer insertions and more deletions at the VDJ junctions of type 1 diabetes patients. People with Type 1 diabetes carried modestly yet significantly shorter TCRB CDR3s in all four CD4+ subsets.

This clone was recorded a few times. The antigen is undetermined. The investigators reverse transcribed all of the isolated RNA, so they sequenced expressed TCRB transcripts. Sequencing was performed with immunoSEQ multiplex PCR; in TCRdb, only in-frame clones are kept and a portion is missing. The sample has over 100,000 clones, less than 20% seen once. The CDR3 runs to 15 residues. Germline loops: CDR1 SEHNR, CDR2 FQNEAQ (reference sequence). V lost 1 base and J lost 1, with 11 bases in between. By way of CD45RO/CCR7/CD25/CD127/CD95/CD27, the CD4+ regulatory, stem cell-like memory, central memory and naive cells were sorted.

The sample was central memory CD4+ T cells from blood. V and J are TRBV7-9 and TRBJ2-7, with no clear D. This TCR was recovered from a man in his thirties or forties with type 1 diabetes. Here the CDR3 reads CASSLVNGISYEQYF. CDR3 DNA sequence: TGTGCCAGCAGCTTAGTAAATGGCATATCCTACGAGCAGTACTTC.